This T cell receptor (beta chain) was captured in a study of CD8 T cells in ankylosing spondylitis (dated by TCRdb to 2016 to 2017). General notes on the study: T cell receptor beta repertoires were profiled in healthy donors and ankylosing spondylitis patients so that disease-linked TCR variants could be found. The whole study cohort included 85 to 120 healthy donors and 25 ankylosing spondylitis patients. Peripheral blood was sampled, and synovial fluid was also collected from ankylosing spondylitis patients. Overall study results and their limits: The disease-linked clones had a CD8+ phenotype and were found at relatively low frequencies in peripheral blood. The disease-linked clones were reported to be significantly enriched in matched synovial fluid samples from ankylosing spondylitis patients. Some motif variants were previously reported in synovial fluid and blood of reactive arthritis patients, suggesting common disease-initiation mechanisms. Blood from ankylosing spondylitis patients appeared to be characterized by a TCR beta motif composed of about eight highly homologous amino acid variants.

Instrument used: Illumina HiSeq 2500. Quantitative 5'-RACE with molecular barcodes was the method used to prepare the TCR beta libraries. For the original study's pipeline: To identify disease-linked TCR variants, a new computational method was used, one built on a probabilistic model of VDJ rearrangement. TCRdb reworked the public reads: Q25 trimming with fastp, MiXCR clone assembly, productive beta chains retained. Entries that share a CDR3 protein sequence are merged under the most common genes and DNA. These V and J calls are TCRdb output, not the study's own analysis. In this sample the table shows under 300,000 distinct CDR3 sequences, roughly a tenth of which occur a single time. The leading ten clones occupy 2% to 3% of the sample. Trimming removed 3 bases from V and 2 bases from J; the gene matches leave 9 bases unexplained. Spanning cysteine to phenylalanine, the CDR3 consists of 18 amino acids. Only the CDR3 region is kept as DNA, spanning 54 bases read in frame from base 1. The germline V gene supplies CDR1 MGHDK and CDR2 SYGVNS.

This clonotype showed up many times. What antigen it recognizes has not been identified. Nothing much larger sits one base from this clone, and base qualities are not available. The chain is encoded by TRBV25-1 joined to TRBJ2-5; the central 13 bases match TRBD2. Sequenced material: blood, either unsorted or a sorted T cell fraction (not recorded which). This clonotype was obtained from a male donor with ankylosing spondylitis or in good health (not recorded which). Here the CDR3 is given as CASSEGHGLAGDQETQYF. The DNA reads as follows: TGTGCCAGCAGTGAGGGGCACGGACTAGCGGGGGATCAAGAGACCCAGTACTTC.